The present entry profiles one T cell receptor (beta chain) with its context. The target antigen is unknown. This CDR3 has 18 amino acids. TCRdb's copy holds only in-frame clones and misses some; the assay was immunoSEQ multiplex PCR. The sample consists of fewer than 30,000 clones, just over 90% of them appearing once. These data come from a study of monozygotic twins with cystic fibrosis. General study findings and limits: In this small cohort, shared CDR3 numbers showed no association with age, concordance or disease severity. Unrelated CF individuals shared fewer identical clonotypes than monozygotic CF twins. Clonality was generally low (median approximately 0.009), higher in the most severe patients.

This chain connects TRBV21-1 to TRBJ2-1; TRBD2, the D gene given by the table, was not confirmed from the DNA. TRBV21-1 is given as a pseudogene. The sequence came from a girl aged 2-10 years with cystic fibrosis. Sequenced: blood. The CDR3 spells CASSRRGNGIRIYNEQFF. In DNA form, the CDR3 reads TGTGCCAGCAGCAGACGGGGGAACGGTATTAGGATTTACAATGAGCAGTTCTTC.